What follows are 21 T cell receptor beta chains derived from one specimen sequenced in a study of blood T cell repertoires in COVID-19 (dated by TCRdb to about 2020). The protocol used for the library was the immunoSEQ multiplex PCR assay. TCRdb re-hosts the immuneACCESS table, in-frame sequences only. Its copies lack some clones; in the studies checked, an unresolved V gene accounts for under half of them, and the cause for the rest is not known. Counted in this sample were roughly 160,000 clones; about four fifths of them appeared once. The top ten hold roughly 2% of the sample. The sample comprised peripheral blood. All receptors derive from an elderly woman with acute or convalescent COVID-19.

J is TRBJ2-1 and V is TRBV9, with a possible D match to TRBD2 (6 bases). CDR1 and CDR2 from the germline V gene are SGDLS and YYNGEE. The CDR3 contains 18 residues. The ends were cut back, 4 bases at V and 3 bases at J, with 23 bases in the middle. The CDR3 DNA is TGTGCCAGCAGCCCTACCGTACCTCTAGCGCAGCTCTACAATGAGCAGTTCTTC. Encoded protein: CASSPTVPLAQLYNEQFF.

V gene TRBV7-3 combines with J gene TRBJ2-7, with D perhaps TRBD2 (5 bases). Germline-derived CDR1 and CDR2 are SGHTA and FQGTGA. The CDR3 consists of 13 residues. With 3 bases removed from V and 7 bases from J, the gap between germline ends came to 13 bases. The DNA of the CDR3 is TGTGCCAGCAGCTTTAGCGAGACGGGGGAGCAGTACTTC. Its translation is CASSFSETGEQYF.

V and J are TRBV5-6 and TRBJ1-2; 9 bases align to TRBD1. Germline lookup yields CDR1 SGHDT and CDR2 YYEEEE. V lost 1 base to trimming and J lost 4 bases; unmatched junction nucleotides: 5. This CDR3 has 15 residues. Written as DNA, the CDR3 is TGTGCCAGCAGCTTGACGACAGGGGGTATCTATGGCTACACCTTC. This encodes CASSLTTGGIYGYTF.

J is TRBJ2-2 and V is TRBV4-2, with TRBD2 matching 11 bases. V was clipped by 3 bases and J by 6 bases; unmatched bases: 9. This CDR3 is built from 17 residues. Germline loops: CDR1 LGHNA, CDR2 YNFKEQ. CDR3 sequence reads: CASSQALSGGAAGELFF. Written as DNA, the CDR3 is TGTGCCAGCAGCCAGGCCCTTAGCGGGGGGGCGGCCGGGGAGCTGTTTTTT.

CDR3 in amino acids: CSVRFRDSYGYTF. The CDR3 DNA follows: TGCAGCGTCCGTTTCCGGGACAGCTATGGCTACACCTTC. The rearrangement joins TRBV29-1 to TRBJ1-2, with 7 bases aligning to TRBD1. In germline, CDR1 is SQVTM, CDR2 ANQGSEA. The CDR3 runs 13 residues. V shed 6 bases, J shed 4 bases, and the junction held 8 bases outside the gene matches. Drawing the rest from reference TRBV29-1 and TRBJ1-2, the complete variable domain is SAVISQKPSRDICQRGTSLTIQCQVDSQVTMMFWYRQQPGQSLTLIATANQGSEATYESGFVIDKFPISRPNLTFSTLTVSNMSPEDSSIYLCSVRFRDSYGYTFGSGTRLTVV.

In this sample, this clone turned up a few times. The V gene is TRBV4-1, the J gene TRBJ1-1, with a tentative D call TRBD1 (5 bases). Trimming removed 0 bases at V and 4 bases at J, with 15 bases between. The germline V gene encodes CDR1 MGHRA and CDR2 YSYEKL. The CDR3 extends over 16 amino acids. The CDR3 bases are TGCGCCAGCAGCCAAGATTATAGGCAGGGTGCCACTGAAGCTTTCTTT. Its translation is CASSQDYRQGATEAFF.

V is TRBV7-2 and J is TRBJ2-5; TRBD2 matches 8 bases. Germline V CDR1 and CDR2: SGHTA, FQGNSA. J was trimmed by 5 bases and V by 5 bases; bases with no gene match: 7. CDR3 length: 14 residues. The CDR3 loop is CASSPDSGGETQYF. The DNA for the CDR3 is TGTGCCAGCAGCCCAGACTCGGGAGGGGAGACCCAGTACTTC.

The CDR3 DNA sequence: TGTGCCAGCAGTTCACGGACAGGGACATATAATTCACCCCTCCACTTT. Translation: CASSSRTGTYNSPLHF. The chain carries TRBV28 and TRBJ1-6; 8 nucleotides match TRBD1. Germline values: CDR1 MDHEN, CDR2 SYDVKM. This CDR3 contains 16 residues. V dropped 4 bases and J dropped 4; count of bases not matched to a gene: 6.

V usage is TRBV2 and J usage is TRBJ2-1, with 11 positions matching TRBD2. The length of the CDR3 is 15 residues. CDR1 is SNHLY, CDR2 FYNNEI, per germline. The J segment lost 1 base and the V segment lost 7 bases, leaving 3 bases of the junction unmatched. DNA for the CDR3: TGTGCCAGCACTACTAGCGGGAGATCCTACAATGAGCAGTTCTTC. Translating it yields CASTTSGRSYNEQFF.

The DNA for the CDR3 is TGTGCCAGCAGTTCTCGACTGGGAGGTACGCAGTATTTT. Translated: CASSSRLGGTQYF. This chain uses TRBV12-3 or TRBV12-4 with TRBJ2-3; D possibly corresponds to TRBD2 (6 bases). The CDR3 totals 13 residues. The V and J ends lost 4 bases and 8 bases respectively, with 13 bases between them.

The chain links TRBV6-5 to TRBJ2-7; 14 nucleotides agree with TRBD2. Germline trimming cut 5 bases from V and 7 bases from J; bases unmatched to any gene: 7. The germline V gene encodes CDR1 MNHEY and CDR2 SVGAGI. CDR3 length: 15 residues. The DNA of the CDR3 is TGTGCCAGCAGTCCGGGACTAGCGGGAGCGCGTGAGCAGTACTTC. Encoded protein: CASSPGLAGAREQYF.

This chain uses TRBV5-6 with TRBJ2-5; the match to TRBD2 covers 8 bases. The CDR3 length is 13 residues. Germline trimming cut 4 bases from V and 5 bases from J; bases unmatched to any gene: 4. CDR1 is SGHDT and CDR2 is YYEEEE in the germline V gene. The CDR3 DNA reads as TGTGCCAGCAGCCCGGGACTAGAGGAGACCCAGTACTTC. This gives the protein CASSPGLEETQYF.

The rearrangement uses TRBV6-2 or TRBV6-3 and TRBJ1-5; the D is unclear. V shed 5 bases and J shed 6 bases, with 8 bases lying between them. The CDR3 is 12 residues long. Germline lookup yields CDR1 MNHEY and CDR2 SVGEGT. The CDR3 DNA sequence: TGTGCCAGCAGTGAGGCTGGTCAGCCCCAGCATTTT. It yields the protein CASSEAGQPQHF.

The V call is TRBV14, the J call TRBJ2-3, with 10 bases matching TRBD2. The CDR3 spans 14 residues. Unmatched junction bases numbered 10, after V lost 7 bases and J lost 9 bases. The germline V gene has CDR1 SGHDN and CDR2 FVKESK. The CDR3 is CASTPAGGPVTQYF. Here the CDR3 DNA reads TGTGCCAGCACCCCAGCGGGAGGGCCCGTCACGCAGTATTTT.

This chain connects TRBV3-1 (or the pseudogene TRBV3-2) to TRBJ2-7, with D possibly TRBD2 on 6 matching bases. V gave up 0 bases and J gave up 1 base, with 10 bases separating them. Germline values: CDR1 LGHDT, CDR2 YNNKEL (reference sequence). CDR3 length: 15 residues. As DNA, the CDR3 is TGTGCCAGCAGCCAAGAAATAGCGGTGTCCTACGAGCAGTACTTC. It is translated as CASSQEIAVSYEQYF.

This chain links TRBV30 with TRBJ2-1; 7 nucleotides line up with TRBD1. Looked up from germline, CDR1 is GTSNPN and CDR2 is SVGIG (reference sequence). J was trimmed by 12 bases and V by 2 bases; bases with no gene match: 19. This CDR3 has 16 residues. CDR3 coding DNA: TGTGCCTGGAGTCCCTCCCTCCAACAGGGGTTCAGCGTGCAGTTCTTC. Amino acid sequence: CAWSPSLQQGFSVQFF.

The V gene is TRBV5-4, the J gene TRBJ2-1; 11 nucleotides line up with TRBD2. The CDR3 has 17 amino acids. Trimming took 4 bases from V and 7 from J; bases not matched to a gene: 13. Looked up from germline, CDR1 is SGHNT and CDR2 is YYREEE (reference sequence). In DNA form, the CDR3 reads TGTGCCAGCAGCGGGCGGGGTGTAGCGGGAGGGTGGAATGAGCAGTTCTTC. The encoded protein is CASSGRGVAGGWNEQFF.

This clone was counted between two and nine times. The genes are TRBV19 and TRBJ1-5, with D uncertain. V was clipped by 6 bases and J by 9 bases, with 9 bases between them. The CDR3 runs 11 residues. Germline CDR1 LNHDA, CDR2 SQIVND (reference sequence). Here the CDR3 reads CASSQEGPQHF. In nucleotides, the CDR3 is TGTGCCAGTAGCCAGGAGGGGCCCCAGCATTTT.

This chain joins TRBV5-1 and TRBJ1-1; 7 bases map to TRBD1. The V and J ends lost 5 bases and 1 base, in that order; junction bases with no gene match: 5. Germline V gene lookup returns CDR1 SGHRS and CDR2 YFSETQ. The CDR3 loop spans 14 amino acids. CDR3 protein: CASSFGQANTEAFF. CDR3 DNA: TGCGCCAGCAGTTTCGGACAGGCGAACACTGAAGCTTTCTTT.

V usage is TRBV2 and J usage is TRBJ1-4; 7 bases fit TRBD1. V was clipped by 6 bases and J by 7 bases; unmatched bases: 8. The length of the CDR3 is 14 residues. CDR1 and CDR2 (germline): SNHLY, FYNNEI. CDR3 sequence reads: CASRRTGLVEKLFF. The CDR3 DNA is TGTGCCAGCAGAAGGACAGGTCTCGTTGAAAAACTGTTTTTT.

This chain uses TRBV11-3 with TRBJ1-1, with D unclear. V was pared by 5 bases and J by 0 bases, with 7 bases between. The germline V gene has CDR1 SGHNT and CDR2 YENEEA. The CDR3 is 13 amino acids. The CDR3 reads CASSLYMNTEAFF. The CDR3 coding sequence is TGTGCCAGCAGCCTCTATATGAACACTGAAGCTTTCTTT.